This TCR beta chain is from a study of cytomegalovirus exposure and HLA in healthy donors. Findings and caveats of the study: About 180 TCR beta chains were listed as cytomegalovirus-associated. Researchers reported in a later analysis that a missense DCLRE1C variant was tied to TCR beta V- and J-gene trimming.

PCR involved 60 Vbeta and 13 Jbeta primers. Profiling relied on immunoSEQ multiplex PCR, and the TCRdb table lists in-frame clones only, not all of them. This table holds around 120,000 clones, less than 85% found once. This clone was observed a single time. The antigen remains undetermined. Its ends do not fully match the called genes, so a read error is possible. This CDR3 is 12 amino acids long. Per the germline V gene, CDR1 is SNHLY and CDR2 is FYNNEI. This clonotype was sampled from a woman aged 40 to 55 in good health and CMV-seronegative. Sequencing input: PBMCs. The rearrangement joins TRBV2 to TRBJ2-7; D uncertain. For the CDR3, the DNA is TGTGCCAGCACTCCGACAAGCTACGGGCAGTACTTC. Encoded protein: CASTPTSYGQYF.